These T cell receptor beta chains were read from a single sample in a study of T cell clones after liver transplantation. Produced via immunoSEQ multiplex PCR; TCRdb's table is partial and in-frame only. The sample holds nearly 11,000 clones, about 71% seen once. Sequenced here: CD4+ T cells from blood, sampled approximately 29 months after liver transplant. The receptors derive from a human patient who received a liver transplant. Some T cells may be graft donor cells. CDR3s include the opening cysteine and the closing phenylalanine or tryptophan. The D gene is left open where the match is weak. A clone size is listed for some rows: how often the clone was seen (once, few, many), or a class if it is expanded.

TRBV11-1	.	TRBJ2-5	.	CASSLGAAGFQETQYF	TGTGCCAGCAGCTTAGGTGCTGCCGGATTCCAAGAGACCCAGTACTTC
TRBV6-1	.	TRBJ1-2	once	CASSERTVYGYTF	TGTGCCAGCAGTGAACGGACGGTGTATGGCTACACCTTC
TRBV14	.	TRBJ1-4	.	CASSQGTVVNEKLFF	TGTGCCAGCAGCCAAGGAACAGTAGTAAATGAAAAACTGTTTTTT
TRBV6-1	.	TRBJ1-1	.	CASSEFSILNTEAFF	TGTGCCAGCAGTGAATTTTCAATTCTGAACACTGAAGCTTTCTTT
TRBV30	.	TRBJ1-1	.	CASFWGTEAFF	TGTGCCAGCTTTTGGGGAACTGAAGCTTTCTTT
TRBV30	TRBD1	TRBJ1-5	medium-sized	CAWRQGMSNQPQHF	TGTGCCTGGAGACAGGGGATGAGCAATCAGCCCCAGCATTTT
TRBV27	TRBD2	TRBJ2-7	.	CASSLRIAGGPWEQYF	TGTGCCAGCAGTTTACGTATAGCGGGGGGGCCATGGGAGCAGTACTTC
TRBV4-1	.	TRBJ2-2	few	CASSHSENTGELFF	TGCGCCAGCAGCCATAGCGAGAACACCGGGGAGCTGTTTTTT
TRBV7-6	TRBD2	TRBJ2-5	few	CASSSPPRGVDETQYF	TGTGCCAGCAGCTCCCCTCCTCGGGGGGTAGACGAGACCCAGTACTTC
TRBV2	.	TRBJ2-2	.	CASMWDANTGELFF	TGTGCCAGCATGTGGGACGCGAACACCGGGGAGCTGTTTTTT
TRBV5-1	.	TRBJ2-5	.	CASSLAPQGNQETQYF	TGCGCCAGCAGCTTGGCCCCCCAGGGTAACCAAGAGACCCAGTACTTC
TRBV7-9	.	TRBJ2-1	.	CASSAEGGYGNEQFF	TGTGCCAGCAGCGCCGAGGGGGGCTATGGCAATGAGCAGTTCTTC
TRBV4-3	TRBD2	TRBJ2-5	.	CASSHGSTSGRETQYF	TGCGCCAGCAGCCATGGTTCGACTAGCGGGAGAGAGACCCAGTACTTC
TRBV6-1	TRBD1	TRBJ2-1	once	CASSEQLWDSSYNEQFF	TGTGCCAGCAGTGAACAGTTATGGGACAGCTCCTACAATGAGCAGTTCTTC
TRBV9	TRBD2	TRBJ2-2	few	CASSPWGGRLTGELFF	TGTGCCAGCAGCCCCTGGGGCGGGAGGTTAACCGGGGAGCTGTTTTTT
TRBV27	.	TRBJ2-7	.	CASSSINRVEQYF	TGTGCCAGCAGTTCAATAAACAGGGTCGAGCAGTACTTC
TRBV10-3	.	TRBJ1-4	.	CAIREEAEEKLFF	TGTGCCATCAGAGAAGAGGCGGAAGAAAAACTGTTTTTT
TRBV28	TRBD1	TRBJ1-2	.	CASSFTSGQGARGYTF	TGTGCCAGCAGTTTTACGTCGGGACAGGGGGCGAGAGGCTACACCTTC
TRBV30	.	TRBJ1-1	.	CAWSGESTGVDTEAFF	TGTGCCTGGAGTGGAGAGAGTACTGGTGTGGACACTGAAGCTTTCTTT
TRBV9	TRBD1	TRBJ2-5	.	CASSMGDRLEETQYF	TGTGCCAGCAGCATGGGGGACAGGTTGGAAGAGACCCAGTACTTC
TRBV7-9	.	TRBJ2-2	.	CASGGPNTGELFF	TGTGCCAGCGGGGGACCGAACACCGGGGAGCTGTTTTTT
TRBV11-3	.	TRBJ1-5	.	CASSSNQGHQPQHF	TGTGCCAGCAGCTCCAACCAGGGTCATCAGCCCCAGCATTTT
TRBV29-1	.	TRBJ2-2	.	CSGASRDSTNTGELFF	TGCAGCGGCGCTTCGCGGGACTCGACGAACACCGGGGAGCTGTTTTTT
TRBV6-5	.	TRBJ2-7	.	CASTGHNYEQYF	TGTGCCAGTACGGGTCACAACTACGAGCAGTACTTC
TRBV19	.	TRBJ1-1	.	CASSIGGYGENGAGDTEAFF	TGTGCCAGTAGTATAGGGGGGTACGGGGAGAACGGGGCGGGGGACACTGAAGCTTTCTTT
TRBV12-5	.	TRBJ1-4	.	CASGFLISGPTKNEKLFF	TGTGCTAGTGGTTTCCTCATATCAGGGCCGACGAAGAATGAAAAACTGTTTTTT
TRBV19	.	TRBJ1-1	.	CASSGSPAMNTEAFF	TGTGCCAGTAGTGGATCCCCAGCAATGAACACTGAAGCTTTCTTT
TRBV9	TRBD2	TRBJ2-1	.	CASSSPRLAGHNEQFF	TGTGCCAGCAGCTCACCGAGACTAGCGGGGCACAATGAGCAGTTCTTC
TRBV7-9	.	TRBJ2-2	.	CASSPGTGELFF	TGTGCCAGCAGCCCTGGAACCGGGGAGCTGTTTTTT
TRBV6-1	.	TRBJ2-7	.	CASSEVVREYEQYF	TGTGCCAGCAGTGAAGTGGTCAGGGAATACGAGCAGTACTTC
TRBV27	.	TRBJ2-5	.	CASSSWTDQETQYF	TGTGCCAGCAGTTCCTGGACGGACCAAGAGACCCAGTACTTC
TRBV15	TRBD1	TRBJ1-4	.	CATSEGQNLNEKLFF	TGTGCCACCAGCGAGGGACAGAACCTTAATGAAAAACTGTTTTTT
TRBV7-9	TRBD2	TRBJ2-3	medium-sized	CASSLANWSGTSVDTQYF	TGTGCCAGCAGCTTAGCGAATTGGAGCGGGACCTCCGTAGATACGCAGTATTTT
TRBV30	.	TRBJ2-7	.	CAWSLQVPEQYF	TGTGCCTGGAGTCTACAGGTTCCCGAGCAGTACTTC
TRBV19	.	TRBJ1-3	few	CASSIAHISGNTIYF	TGTGCCAGTAGTATAGCCCACATCTCTGGAAACACCATATATTTT
TRBV15	.	TRBJ1-1	few	CATSRVNTEAFF	TGTGCCACCAGCAGAGTGAACACTGAAGCTTTCTTT
TRBV4-1	.	TRBJ2-5	once	CASSQGFGDQYF	TGCGCCAGCAGCCAAGGGTTCGGCGACCAGTACTTC
TRBV5-1	TRBD1	TRBJ2-5	.	CASSLGQGRETQYF	TGTGCCAGCAGCTTGGGACAGGGACGAGAGACCCAGTACTTC
TRBV4-3	.	TRBJ1-1	.	CASSQAGNTEAFF	TGCGCCAGCAGCCAGGCAGGGAACACTGAAGCTTTCTTT
TRBV7-9	TRBD1	TRBJ2-4	.	CASSFVVGQGLAKNIQYF	TGTGCCAGCAGCTTCGTCGTAGGACAGGGACTAGCCAAAAACATTCAGTACTTC
TRBV5-1	.	TRBJ2-7	.	CASSLDKPPTYEQYF	TGCGCCAGCAGCTTGGACAAGCCCCCTACCTACGAGCAGTACTTC
TRBV30	.	TRBJ2-7	.	CAWRGAISSYEQYF	TGTGCCTGGAGGGGCGCCATTAGCTCCTACGAGCAGTACTTC
TRBV9	.	TRBJ2-3	.	CASSPGGGQHTDTQYF	TGTGCCAGCAGCCCCGGGGGCGGACAGCACACAGATACGCAGTATTTT
TRBV30	.	TRBJ2-7	.	CAWYPGPHESSYEQYF	TGTGCCTGGTATCCGGGGCCCCACGAAAGCTCCTACGAGCAGTACTTC
TRBV19	.	TRBJ1-1	few	CASSIQGQTNTEAFF	TGTGCCAGTAGTATTCAAGGGCAGACGAACACTGAAGCTTTCTTT